This TCR beta chain was captured by sequencing in a study of molecular identifiers for immune sequencing clone quantification. TCRdb recomputed calls from the PCR reads with MiXCR, one row per CDR3 protein. This sample has some 320,000 distinct CDR3 sequences, with about a fifth found just once. Investigators produced naive CD8 libraries from 20,000 to 1,000,000 sorted cells, drawing on 10%, 30% or 50% RNA. Sorting recovered naive CD8 T cells on a CD8+CD4-CCR7+CD45RA+ profile. This clonotype was observed at least ten times. The antigen is undetermined. Trimming stripped 1 base from V and 2 bases from J, with 10 bases between. The CDR3 consists of 15 residues. Germline-derived CDR1 and CDR2 are SGHVS and FNYEAQ. General study results and limits: Highly expanded clone sizes could end up underestimated if a barcode were shared by identical TCR molecules. Clonotypes topping 20 RNA copies carried over 99% of effector molecules but under 1% of naive ones.

The sample taken for sequencing was naive CD8+ T cells from blood, with Jurkat cell RNA spiked in. Subset defined: FACS-sorted CD8+CD4-CCR7+CD45RA+ naive T cells. This sequence joins TRBV7-6 and TRBJ2-3; tentatively, D is TRBD2 (5 bases). The clonotype was recovered from a human donor in good health. Some libraries in this study had Jurkat cell RNA spiked in. CDR3 DNA: TGTGCCAGCAGCTTAGGGGTGAGGGTCACAGATACGCAGTATTTT. The encoded protein is CASSLGVRVTDTQYF.